The 3 T cell receptor beta chains listed next were all sequenced from one sample in a study of blood T cell repertoires in COVID-19. Libraries were prepared by immunoSEQ multiplex PCR; TCRdb keeps only in-frame clonotypes and omits some of them. This sample has roughly 76,000 clones; roughly 80% occur once, and the top ten carry 30% to 45%. Sequencing input: peripheral blood. Every receptor here comes from a woman between 70 and 85 years old with acute or convalescent COVID-19.

The chain has TRBV9 and TRBJ1-2; D is unresolved. The CDR3 consists of 15 residues. The germline V gene has CDR1 SGDLS and CDR2 YYNGEE. V lost 4 bases to trimming and J lost 6 bases, with 19 bases between them. The DNA for the CDR3 is TGTGCCAGCAGCCCAACCACCTACGCTTCGGATGGCTACACCTTC. This sequence encodes CASSPTTYASDGYTF.

V usage is TRBV19 and J usage is TRBJ1-5; D unresolved. Germline V gene lookup returns CDR1 LNHDA and CDR2 SQIVND (reference sequence). V shed 3 bases and J shed 3 bases, with 9 bases lying between them. The CDR3 contains 14 residues. The CDR3 DNA reads as TGTGCCAGTAGTATTCGAGGGCACAATCAGCCCCAGCATTTT. Translation gives CASSIRGHNQPQHF.

The chain is built from TRBV19 and TRBJ1-1; possibly TRBD1 for D (6 bases). The CDR3 runs to 14 residues. Looked up from germline, CDR1 is LNHDA and CDR2 is SQIVND (reference sequence). Trimming took off 10 bases at V and 1 base at J, with 16 bases between the two ends. The CDR3 nucleotides are TGTGCCACTAGACGAGTGGACAGGAACACTGAAGCTTTCTTT. It specifies CATRRVDRNTEAFF.